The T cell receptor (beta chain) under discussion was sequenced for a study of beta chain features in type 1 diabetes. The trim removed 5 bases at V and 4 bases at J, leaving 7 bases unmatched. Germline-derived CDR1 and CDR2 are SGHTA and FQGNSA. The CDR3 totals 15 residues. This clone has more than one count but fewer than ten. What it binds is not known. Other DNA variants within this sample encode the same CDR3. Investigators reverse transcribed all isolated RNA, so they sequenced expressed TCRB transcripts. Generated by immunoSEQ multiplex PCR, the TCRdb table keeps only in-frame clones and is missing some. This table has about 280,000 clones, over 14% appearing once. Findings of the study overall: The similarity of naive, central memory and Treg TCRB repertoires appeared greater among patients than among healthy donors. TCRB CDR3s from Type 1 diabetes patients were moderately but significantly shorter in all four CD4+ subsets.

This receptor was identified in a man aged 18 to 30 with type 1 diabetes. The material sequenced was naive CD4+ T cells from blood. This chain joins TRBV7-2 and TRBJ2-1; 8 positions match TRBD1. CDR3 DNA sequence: TGTGCCAGCAGCCTGGACAGGGATTCATACAATGAGCAGTTCTTC. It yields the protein CASSLDRDSYNEQFF.